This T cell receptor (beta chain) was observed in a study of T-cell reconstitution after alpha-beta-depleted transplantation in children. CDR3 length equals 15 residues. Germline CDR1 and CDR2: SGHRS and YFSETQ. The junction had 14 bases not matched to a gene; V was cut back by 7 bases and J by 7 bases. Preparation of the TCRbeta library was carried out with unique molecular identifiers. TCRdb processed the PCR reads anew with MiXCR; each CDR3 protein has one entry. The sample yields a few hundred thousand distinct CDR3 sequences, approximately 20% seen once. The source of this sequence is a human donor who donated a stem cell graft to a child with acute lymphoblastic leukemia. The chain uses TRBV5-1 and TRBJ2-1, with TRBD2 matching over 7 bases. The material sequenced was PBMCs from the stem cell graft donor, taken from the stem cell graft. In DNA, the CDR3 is TGCGCCAGCTGCTATGGGGGGGAACTCTGGAATGAGCAGTTCTTC. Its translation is CASCYGGELWNEQFF.